This TCR beta chain comes out of a study of blood T cell repertoires in COVID-19. Turning to the study itself: There were acute and convalescent COVID-19 samples, and they came from the United States, Italy and Spain. The analysed material was cDNA or gDNA that came from T cells, B-cell-depleted T cells, or PBMCs.

It was during active infection that Seattle patients were enrolled and then longitudinally followed. This clone was recorded only once. Trimming removed 4 bases from V and 0 bases from J, with 10 bases in between. Germline V gene lookup returns CDR1 SNHLY and CDR2 FYNNEI. The CDR3 covers 16 residues. Produced via immunoSEQ multiplex PCR; TCRdb's table is partial and in-frame only. The data contain about 440,000 clones, about nine tenths of them singletons. This chain connects TRBV2 to TRBJ2-6; D not certain. This TCR was recovered from a woman aged 45-65 years with COVID-19, enrolled during active disease. Sequenced: peripheral blood. CDR3: CASSGTDDSGANVLTF. The CDR3 nucleotides read TGTGCCAGCAGTGGAACAGACGACTCTGGGGCCAACGTCCTGACTTTC.